A selection of T cell receptor beta chains follows, all from one sample in a study of T cell responses to AZD1222 COVID-19 vaccine. The protocol was immunoSEQ multiplex PCR, while the TCRdb copy is restricted to in-frame clones and leaves out a portion. The table records approximately 50,000 clones, 75% to 90% of them present only once. Sequencing used peripheral blood, obtained on day 0 of MenACWY control vaccination. The receptors come from an adult in good health. Each CDR3 is given with its conserved first and last residue. A D gene is named only where the DNA matches it firmly. Rows may omit the clone size; those that give it use once, few, many or a size class.

J gene: TRBJ2-5; clone size: NA; V gene: TRBV29-1; D gene: TRBD1; CDR3 protein: CSVVGQGQQETQYF; CDR3 DNA: TGCAGCGTTGTGGGACAGGGACAGCAAGAGACCCAGTACTTC
J gene: TRBJ2-1; clone size: NA; V gene: TRBV15; D gene: NA; CDR3 protein: CATSRGGPNAEQFF; CDR3 DNA: TGTGCCACCAGCAGAGGCGGGCCGAACGCGGAGCAGTTCTTC
J gene: TRBJ1-1; clone size: NA; V gene: TRBV6-2/TRBV6-3; D gene: TRBD1; CDR3 protein: CASSSSQGRLNTEAFF; CDR3 DNA: TGTGCCAGCAGTTCCTCACAGGGGAGACTGAACACTGAAGCTTTCTTT
J gene: TRBJ1-5; clone size: once; V gene: TRBV7-8; D gene: NA; CDR3 protein: CASSLTDRTGNQPQHF; CDR3 DNA: TGTGCCAGCAGCTTAACCGACAGGACGGGTAATCAGCCCCAGCATTTT
J gene: TRBJ2-3; clone size: once; V gene: TRBV19; D gene: NA; CDR3 protein: CASRASGTDTQYF; CDR3 DNA: TGTGCCAGTAGGGCTAGCGGCACAGATACGCAGTATTTT
J gene: TRBJ2-7; clone size: NA; V gene: TRBV4-2; D gene: NA; CDR3 protein: CASSQDGIEQYF; CDR3 DNA: TGTGCCAGCAGCCAAGATGGGATCGAGCAGTACTTC
J gene: TRBJ2-7; clone size: NA; V gene: TRBV6-2/TRBV6-3; D gene: TRBD2; CDR3 protein: CASSDRLAGAPYEQYF; CDR3 DNA: TGTGCCAGCAGCGACCGACTAGCGGGAGCCCCCTACGAGCAGTACTTC
J gene: TRBJ2-1; clone size: once; V gene: TRBV14; D gene: NA; CDR3 protein: CASSQVSGRGHEQFF; CDR3 DNA: TGTGCCAGCAGCCAAGTCTCCGGTCGGGGTCATGAGCAGTTCTTC
J gene: TRBJ2-1; clone size: once; V gene: TRBV5-1; D gene: NA; CDR3 protein: CASSLSGWVGDEQFF; CDR3 DNA: TGCGCCAGCAGCTTAAGCGGGTGGGTGGGGGATGAGCAGTTCTTC
J gene: TRBJ2-7; clone size: NA; V gene: TRBV28; D gene: TRBD2; CDR3 protein: CASSPGTSGPTYEQYF; CDR3 DNA: TGTGCCAGCAGTCCGGGGACTAGCGGGCCAACCTACGAGCAGTACTTC
J gene: TRBJ2-3; clone size: few; V gene: TRBV10-3; D gene: NA; CDR3 protein: CAISESGQHTQYF; CDR3 DNA: TGTGCCATCAGTGAGTCAGGACAACATACGCAGTATTTT
J gene: TRBJ1-1; clone size: few; V gene: TRBV27; D gene: TRBD1; CDR3 protein: CASSLGQGGEAFF; CDR3 DNA: TGTGCCAGCAGTCTAGGACAGGGGGGTGAAGCTTTCTTT
J gene: TRBJ1-1; clone size: NA; V gene: TRBV30; D gene: TRBD1; CDR3 protein: CAWGPGQGASEAFF; CDR3 DNA: TGTGCCTGGGGGCCGGGACAGGGGGCTTCTGAAGCTTTCTTT
J gene: TRBJ1-1; clone size: NA; V gene: TRBV3-1/TRBV3-2; D gene: NA; CDR3 protein: CASSQGRLTEAFF; CDR3 DNA: TGTGCCAGCAGCCAGGGGCGACTCACTGAAGCTTTCTTT
J gene: TRBJ1-4; clone size: NA; V gene: TRBV20-1; D gene: NA; CDR3 protein: CSASVGREKLFF; CDR3 DNA: TGCAGTGCTAGTGTAGGGAGGGAAAAACTGTTTTTT
J gene: TRBJ2-5; clone size: once; V gene: TRBV14; D gene: TRBD2; CDR3 protein: CASSRRSLGRGQETQYF; CDR3 DNA: TGTGCCAGCAGCCGCCGAAGCTTAGGGAGGGGACAAGAGACCCAGTACTTC
J gene: TRBJ2-3; clone size: NA; V gene: TRBV11-2; D gene: NA; CDR3 protein: CASRGLDGSTDTQYF; CDR3 DNA: TGTGCCAGCAGGGGTCTGGACGGGAGCACAGATACGCAGTATTTT
J gene: TRBJ2-2; clone size: NA; V gene: TRBV6-2/TRBV6-3; D gene: NA; CDR3 protein: CASSYNPAGLGAELFF; CDR3 DNA: TGTGCCAGCAGTTATAATCCCGCGGGGCTGGGCGCGGAGCTGTTTTTT
J gene: TRBJ2-1; clone size: once; V gene: TRBV19; D gene: NA; CDR3 protein: CASRDRQYNEQFF; CDR3 DNA: TGTGCCAGCAGAGACAGGCAATACAATGAGCAGTTCTTC
J gene: TRBJ1-4; clone size: NA; V gene: TRBV5-1; D gene: TRBD1; CDR3 protein: CASSLDRGTNEKLFF; CDR3 DNA: TGCGCCAGCAGCTTAGACAGGGGGACTAATGAAAAACTGTTTTTT
J gene: TRBJ2-3; clone size: NA; V gene: TRBV28; D gene: TRBD2; CDR3 protein: CASSPSRGGHTQYF; CDR3 DNA: TGTGCCAGCAGTCCGTCCCGGGGGGGGCATACGCAGTATTTT
J gene: TRBJ2-7; clone size: NA; V gene: TRBV3-1/TRBV3-2; D gene: TRBD2; CDR3 protein: CASSQDSSGGYEQYF; CDR3 DNA: TGTGCCAGCAGCCAAGACTCGTCGGGAGGATACGAGCAGTACTTC
J gene: TRBJ1-1; clone size: NA; V gene: TRBV4-3; D gene: NA; CDR3 protein: CASSQGTAPPEAFF; CDR3 DNA: TGCGCCAGCAGCCAAGGTACCGCCCCCCCTGAAGCTTTCTTT
J gene: TRBJ1-4; clone size: few; V gene: TRBV5-1; D gene: TRBD1; CDR3 protein: CASSLGGQRHEKLFF; CDR3 DNA: TGCGCCAGCAGCTTGGGGGGACAGCGACATGAAAAACTGTTTTTT
J gene: TRBJ1-2; clone size: NA; V gene: TRBV3-1/TRBV3-2; D gene: NA; CDR3 protein: CASSQGRQYYGYTF; CDR3 DNA: TGTGCCAGCAGCCAAGGCAGACAGTACTATGGCTACACCTTC
J gene: TRBJ1-4; clone size: NA; V gene: TRBV5-8; D gene: NA; CDR3 protein: CASSLAGGGEKLFF; CDR3 DNA: TGTGCCAGCAGCTTGGCCGGGGGGGGAGAAAAACTGTTTTTT
J gene: TRBJ1-3; clone size: NA; V gene: TRBV7-2; D gene: NA; CDR3 protein: CASSLGGLGNTIYF; CDR3 DNA: TGTGCCAGCAGCTTGGGGGGACTTGGAAACACCATATATTTT
J gene: TRBJ2-7; clone size: NA; V gene: TRBV6-5; D gene: NA; CDR3 protein: CASSYSRSSYEQYF; CDR3 DNA: TGTGCCAGCAGTTACTCGCGGAGCTCCTACGAGCAGTACTTC
J gene: TRBJ2-5; clone size: NA; V gene: TRBV2; D gene: NA; CDR3 protein: CASILTGAQETQYF; CDR3 DNA: TGTGCCAGCATCCTGACAGGAGCCCAAGAGACCCAGTACTTC
J gene: TRBJ2-2; clone size: NA; V gene: TRBV5-1; D gene: TRBD2; CDR3 protein: CASSFGLATGELFF; CDR3 DNA: TGCGCCAGCAGCTTCGGACTAGCCACCGGGGAGCTGTTTTTT
J gene: TRBJ1-2; clone size: NA; V gene: TRBV4-2; D gene: NA; CDR3 protein: CASSTDSGLNYGYTF; CDR3 DNA: TGTGCCAGCAGCACGGACAGCGGGCTTAACTATGGCTACACCTTC
J gene: TRBJ2-1; clone size: NA; V gene: TRBV19; D gene: NA; CDR3 protein: CASSISGGGSYNEQFF; CDR3 DNA: TGTGCCAGTAGTATATCTGGAGGGGGCTCCTACAATGAGCAGTTCTTC
J gene: TRBJ2-2; clone size: NA; V gene: TRBV4-3; D gene: NA; CDR3 protein: CASSRGTGELFF; CDR3 DNA: TGCGCCAGCAGCCGGGGAACCGGGGAGCTGTTTTTT
J gene: TRBJ2-3; clone size: NA; V gene: TRBV10-2; D gene: NA; CDR3 protein: CASSARDTQYF; CDR3 DNA: TGCGCCAGCAGTGCGAGGGATACGCAGTATTTT
J gene: TRBJ1-4; clone size: few; V gene: TRBV7-8; D gene: NA; CDR3 protein: CASSLVGATNEKLFF; CDR3 DNA: TGTGCCAGCAGCTTAGTAGGGGCAACTAATGAAAAACTGTTTTTT
J gene: TRBJ1-5; clone size: NA; V gene: TRBV6-6; D gene: NA; CDR3 protein: CASSSVDSNQPQHF; CDR3 DNA: TGTGCCAGCAGTTCCGTGGACAGTAATCAGCCCCAGCATTTT
J gene: TRBJ1-1; clone size: NA; V gene: TRBV29-1; D gene: TRBD1; CDR3 protein: CSALTGGVAEAFF; CDR3 DNA: TGCAGCGCTCTGACAGGGGGAGTCGCTGAAGCTTTCTTT
J gene: TRBJ1-5; clone size: NA; V gene: TRBV4-2; D gene: NA; CDR3 protein: CASSQGAGSNQPQHF; CDR3 DNA: TGTGCCAGCAGCCAAGGGGCCGGGAGCAATCAGCCCCAGCATTTT
J gene: TRBJ1-3; clone size: NA; V gene: TRBV7-6; D gene: TRBD1; CDR3 protein: CASSSAQGYSGNTIYF; CDR3 DNA: TGTGCCAGCAGCTCTGCACAGGGGTACTCTGGAAACACCATATATTTT
J gene: TRBJ2-7; clone size: NA; V gene: TRBV10-1; D gene: NA; CDR3 protein: CASSGGHLYEQYF; CDR3 DNA: TGCGCCAGCAGTGGGGGACATCTTTACGAGCAGTACTTC
J gene: TRBJ1-1; clone size: NA; V gene: TRBV11-3; D gene: NA; CDR3 protein: CASSSQPDTEAFF; CDR3 DNA: TGTGCCAGCAGCTCCCAACCTGACACTGAAGCTTTCTTT
J gene: TRBJ2-7; clone size: NA; V gene: TRBV6-5; D gene: NA; CDR3 protein: CASSNNRVGEQYF; CDR3 DNA: TGTGCCAGCAGTAACAACAGGGTTGGAGAGCAGTACTTC
J gene: TRBJ2-6; clone size: NA; V gene: TRBV28; D gene: NA; CDR3 protein: CASSPTGDFSGANVLTF; CDR3 DNA: TGTGCCAGCAGTCCCACAGGGGACTTCTCTGGGGCCAACGTCCTGACTTTC
J gene: TRBJ1-2; clone size: few; V gene: TRBV13; D gene: TRBD1; CDR3 protein: CASSPRTGGDYGYTF; CDR3 DNA: TGTGCCAGCAGCCCGCGAACAGGGGGTGACTATGGCTACACCTTC
J gene: TRBJ2-5; clone size: NA; V gene: TRBV20-1; D gene: NA; CDR3 protein: CSASITGEGETQYF; CDR3 DNA: TGCAGTGCTAGTATCACGGGAGAGGGTGAGACCCAGTACTTC
J gene: TRBJ2-7; clone size: few; V gene: TRBV27; D gene: NA; CDR3 protein: CASIPRVAEKVSYEQYF; CDR3 DNA: TGTGCCAGCATCCCGCGAGTAGCGGAGAAGGTCTCCTACGAGCAGTACTTC
J gene: TRBJ1-1; clone size: NA; V gene: TRBV6-5; D gene: TRBD1; CDR3 protein: CASSYSFAHRGTEAFF; CDR3 DNA: TGTGCCAGCAGTTACTCGTTTGCACACAGGGGCACTGAAGCTTTCTTT
J gene: TRBJ2-1; clone size: large; V gene: TRBV2; D gene: NA; CDR3 protein: CASKEALYNEQFF; CDR3 DNA: TGTGCCAGCAAAGAAGCGCTGTACAATGAGCAGTTCTTC
J gene: TRBJ1-5; clone size: NA; V gene: TRBV5-6; D gene: NA; CDR3 protein: CASSRGTIRSNQPQHF; CDR3 DNA: TGTGCCAGCAGCCGTGGGACAATAAGAAGCAATCAGCCCCAGCATTTT
J gene: TRBJ2-2; clone size: NA; V gene: TRBV24-1; D gene: NA; CDR3 protein: CATSDPSRAGGELFF; CDR3 DNA: TGTGCCACCAGTGATCCCTCGCGGGCCGGCGGGGAGCTGTTTTTT
J gene: TRBJ1-2; clone size: NA; V gene: TRBV7-2; D gene: NA; CDR3 protein: CASSLARGSDYGYTF; CDR3 DNA: TGTGCCAGCAGCTTAGCTCGGGGGTCAGACTATGGCTACACCTTC
J gene: TRBJ1-5; clone size: NA; V gene: TRBV10-3; D gene: NA; CDR3 protein: CATLGGSNQPQHF; CDR3 DNA: TGTGCCACCCTCGGGGGGAGCAATCAGCCCCAGCATTTT
J gene: TRBJ2-7; clone size: NA; V gene: TRBV29-1; D gene: TRBD2; CDR3 protein: CSAEGLDLNEQYF; CDR3 DNA: TGCAGCGCAGAGGGACTAGATCTAAACGAGCAGTACTTC
J gene: TRBJ1-3; clone size: NA; V gene: TRBV29-1; D gene: NA; CDR3 protein: CSVEEADGNTIYF; CDR3 DNA: TGCAGCGTTGAAGAGGCCGATGGAAACACCATATATTTT
J gene: TRBJ2-7; clone size: NA; V gene: TRBV19; D gene: TRBD2; CDR3 protein: CASSIVLRTSGTSYEQYF; CDR3 DNA: TGTGCCAGTAGTATTGTCCTTAGGACTAGCGGGACCTCCTACGAGCAGTACTTC
J gene: TRBJ1-1; clone size: NA; V gene: TRBV5-1; D gene: TRBD1; CDR3 protein: CASADRVGGTEAFF; CDR3 DNA: TGCGCCAGCGCTGACAGGGTAGGTGGGACTGAAGCTTTCTTT
J gene: TRBJ2-7; clone size: NA; V gene: TRBV20-1; D gene: TRBD2; CDR3 protein: CSASRLAGGGEQYF; CDR3 DNA: TGCAGTGCTAGTCGACTAGCGGGAGGGGGCGAGCAGTACTTC
J gene: TRBJ2-7; clone size: NA; V gene: TRBV28; D gene: TRBD2; CDR3 protein: CASRQSRGSGRGRDEQYF; CDR3 DNA: TGTGCCAGCAGACAATCCCGGGGTAGCGGGAGAGGACGGGACGAGCAGTACTTC
J gene: TRBJ1-4; clone size: few; V gene: TRBV4-3; D gene: TRBD1; CDR3 protein: CASSQTGTPNEKLFF; CDR3 DNA: TGCGCCAGCAGCCAGACAGGGACACCTAATGAAAAACTGTTTTTT
J gene: TRBJ2-7; clone size: NA; V gene: TRBV6-1; D gene: NA; CDR3 protein: CASSEGWQLYYEQYF; CDR3 DNA: TGTGCCAGCAGTGAAGGTTGGCAGTTATACTACGAGCAGTACTTC